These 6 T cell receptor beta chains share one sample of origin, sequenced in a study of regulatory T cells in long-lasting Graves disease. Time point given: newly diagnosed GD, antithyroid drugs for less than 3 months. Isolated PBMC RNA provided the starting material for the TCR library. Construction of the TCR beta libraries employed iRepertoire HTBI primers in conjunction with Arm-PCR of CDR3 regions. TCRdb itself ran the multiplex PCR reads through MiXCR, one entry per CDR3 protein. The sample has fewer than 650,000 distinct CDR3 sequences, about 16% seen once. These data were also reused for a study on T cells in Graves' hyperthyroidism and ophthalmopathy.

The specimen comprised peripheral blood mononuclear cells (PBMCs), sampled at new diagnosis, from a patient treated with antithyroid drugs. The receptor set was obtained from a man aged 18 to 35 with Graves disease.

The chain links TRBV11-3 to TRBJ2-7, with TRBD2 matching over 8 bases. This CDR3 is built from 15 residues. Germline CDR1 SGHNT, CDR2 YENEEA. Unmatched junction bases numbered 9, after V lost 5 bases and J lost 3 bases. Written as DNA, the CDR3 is TGTGCCAGCAGCCGCGTACTAGCGGAACTCTACGAGCAGTACTTC. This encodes CASSRVLAELYEQYF.

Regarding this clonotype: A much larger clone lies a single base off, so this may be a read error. The CDR3 reads CASSSTCSGYGYTF. The CDR3 DNA is TGTGCCAGCAGTTCGACATGCTCTGGCTATGGCTACACCTTC. The chain combines TRBV28 with TRBJ1-2; D is unresolved. V gave up 4 bases and J gave up 4 bases, with 13 bases separating them. The CDR3 consists of 14 residues. CDR1 MDHEN and CDR2 SYDVKM come from the germline V gene.

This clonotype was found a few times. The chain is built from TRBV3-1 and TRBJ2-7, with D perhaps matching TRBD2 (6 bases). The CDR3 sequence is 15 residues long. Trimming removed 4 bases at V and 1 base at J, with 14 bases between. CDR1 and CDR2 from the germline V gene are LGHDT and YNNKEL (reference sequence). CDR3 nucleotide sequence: TGTGCCAGCAGCCCAGAAGGTAGCGGTTCCTACGAGCAGTACTTC. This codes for CASSPEGSGSYEQYF.

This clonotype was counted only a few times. The CDR3: CASSLAGAGTGELFF. The CDR3 nucleotides read TGCGCCAGCAGCTTGGCAGGGGCGGGCACCGGGGAGCTGTTTTTT. The chain joins TRBV5-1 to TRBJ2-2, with a weak D call TRBD1 (6 bases). Trimming took 0 bases from V and 4 from J, leaving 10 bases between them. Germline V gene data show CDR1 as SGHRS and CDR2 as YFSETQ. This CDR3 spans 15 amino acids. Complete variable domain (other parts from reference TRBV5-1 and TRBJ2-2): KAGVTQTPRYLIKTRGQQVTLSCSPISGHRSVSWYQQTPGQGLQFLFEYFSETQRNKGNFPGRFSGRQFSNSRSEMNVSTLELGDSALYLCASSLAGAGTGELFFGEGSRLTVL.

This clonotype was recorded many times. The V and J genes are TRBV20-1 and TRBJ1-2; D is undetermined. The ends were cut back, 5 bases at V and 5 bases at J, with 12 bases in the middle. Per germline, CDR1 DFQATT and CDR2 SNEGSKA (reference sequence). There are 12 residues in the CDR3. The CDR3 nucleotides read TGCAGTGCTCCGGACGACAAGTATGGCTACACCTTC. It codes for CSAPDDKYGYTF.

The CDR3 is CSARDRGQTSGSYLSYNEQFF. CDR3 DNA sequence: TGCAGTGCTAGAGATAGAGGGCAGACTAGCGGGAGTTACCTCTCCTACAATGAGCAGTTCTTC. V usage is TRBV20-1 and J usage is TRBJ2-1, with TRBD2 matching 12 bases. V shed 0 bases and J 0 bases; nucleotides not matched to a gene: 15. The germline V gene encodes CDR1 DFQATT and CDR2 SNEGSKA (reference sequence). The CDR3 is made up of 21 amino acids.